This T cell receptor (beta chain) was captured by sequencing in a study of PD-L1 blockade in urothelial cancer. Study-level information: Once treatment had started, blood was analyzed at 3 weeks (second dose) and again at 6 weeks. Median blood clonality was around 0.08, with 82,636 unique TCRs.

CDR1 and CDR2 (germline): LNHDA, SQIVND (reference sequence). This CDR3 has 15 residues. After removal of 5 bases from V and 0 bases from J, the junction contained 5 bases not matched to a gene. The table lists this clone with a few counts. Its cognate antigen is unknown. Regarding the study as a whole: Better survival was predicted when blood TCR clonality before treatment fell below the median.

Clones were read by immunoSEQ multiplex PCR, and TCRdb kept only the in-frame ones, dropping some. The sample has more than 45,000 clones, about 72% seen once. The receptor was derived from a man between 65 and 85 years old with urothelial cancer. The chain has TRBV19 and TRBJ2-7; 9 nucleotides agree with TRBD1. The sample here was PBMCs, taken around atezolizumab (anti-PD-L1) treatment. As DNA, the CDR3 is TGTGCCAGTAGTCCGGGACAGGGTTACTCCTACGAGCAGTACTTC. It codes for CASSPGQGYSYEQYF. The variable domain in full, completed from reference TRBV19 and TRBJ2-7, reads DGGITQSPKYLFRKEGQNVTLSCEQNLNHDAMYWYRQDPGQGLRLIYYSQIVNDFQKGDIAEGYSVSREKKESFPLTVTSAQKNPTAFYLCASSPGQGYSYEQYFGPGTRLTVT.